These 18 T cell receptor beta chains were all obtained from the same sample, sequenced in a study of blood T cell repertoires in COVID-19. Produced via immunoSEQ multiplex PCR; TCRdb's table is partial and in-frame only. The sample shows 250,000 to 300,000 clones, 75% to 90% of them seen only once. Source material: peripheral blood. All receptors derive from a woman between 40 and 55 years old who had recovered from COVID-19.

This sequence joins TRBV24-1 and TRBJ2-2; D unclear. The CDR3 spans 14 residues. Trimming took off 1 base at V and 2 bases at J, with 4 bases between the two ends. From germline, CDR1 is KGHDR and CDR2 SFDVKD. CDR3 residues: CATSDFRNTGELFF. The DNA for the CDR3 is TGTGCCACCAGTGATTTTAGAAACACCGGGGAGCTGTTTTTT.

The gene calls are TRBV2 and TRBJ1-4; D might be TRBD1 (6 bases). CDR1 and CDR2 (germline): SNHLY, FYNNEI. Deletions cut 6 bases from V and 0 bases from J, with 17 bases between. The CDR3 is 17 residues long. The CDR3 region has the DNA TGTGCCAGCAGACTTGGGGGGGCGCCTGCAACTAATGAAAAACTGTTTTTT. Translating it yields CASRLGGAPATNEKLFF.

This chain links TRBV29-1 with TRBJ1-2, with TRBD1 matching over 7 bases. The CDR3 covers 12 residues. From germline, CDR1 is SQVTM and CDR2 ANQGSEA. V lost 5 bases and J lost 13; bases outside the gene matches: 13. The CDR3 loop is CSVSEGTVALTF. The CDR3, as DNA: TGCAGCGTTAGTGAAGGGACAGTCGCGCTCACCTTC.

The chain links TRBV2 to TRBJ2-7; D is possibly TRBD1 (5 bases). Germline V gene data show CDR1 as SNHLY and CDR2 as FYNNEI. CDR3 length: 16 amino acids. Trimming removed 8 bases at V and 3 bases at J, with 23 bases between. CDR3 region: CASGRQSPRYYYEQYF. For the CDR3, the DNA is TGTGCCAGCGGAAGACAGTCTCCTCGCTACTACTACGAGCAGTACTTC.

CDR3 sequence (DNA): TGTGCCAGCTCATCAAGTCACAGGGGGCTGAGCTATGGCTACACCTTC. Protein sequence: CASSSSHRGLSYGYTF. The V and J genes are TRBV18 and TRBJ1-2; 9 nucleotides agree with TRBD1. Germline values: CDR1 KGHSH, CDR2 LQKENI. The CDR3 is made up of 16 amino acids. The V gene end was trimmed by 5 bases and the J gene end by 4 bases; junction bases not matched to a gene: 11.

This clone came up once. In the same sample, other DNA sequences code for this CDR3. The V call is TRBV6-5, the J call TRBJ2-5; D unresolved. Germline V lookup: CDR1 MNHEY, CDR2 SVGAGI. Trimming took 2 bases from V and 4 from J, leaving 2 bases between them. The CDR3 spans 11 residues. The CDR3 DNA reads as TGTGCCAGCAGTTACCTAGAGACCCAGTACTTC. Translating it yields CASSYLETQYF.

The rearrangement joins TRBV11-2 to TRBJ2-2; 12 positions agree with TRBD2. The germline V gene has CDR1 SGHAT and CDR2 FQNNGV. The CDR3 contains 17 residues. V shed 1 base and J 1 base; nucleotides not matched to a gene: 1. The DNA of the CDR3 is TGTGCCAGCAGCTTAGGGGGACTAGCGGGGAACACCGGGGAGCTGTTTTTT. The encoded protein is CASSLGGLAGNTGELFF.

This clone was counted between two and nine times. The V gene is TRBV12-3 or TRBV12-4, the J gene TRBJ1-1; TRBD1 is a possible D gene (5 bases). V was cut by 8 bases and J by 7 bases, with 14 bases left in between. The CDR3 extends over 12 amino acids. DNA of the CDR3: TGTGCCAGCTCTTATATTGACAGTGAAGCTTTCTTT. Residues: CASSYIDSEAFF.

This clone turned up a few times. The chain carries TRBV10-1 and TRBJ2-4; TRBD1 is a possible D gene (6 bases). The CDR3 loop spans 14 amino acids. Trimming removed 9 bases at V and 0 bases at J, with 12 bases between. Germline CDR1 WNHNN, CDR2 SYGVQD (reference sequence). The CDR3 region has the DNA TGCGCCAGAACTCGACAGGCAGCCAAAAACATTCAGTACTTC. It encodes CARTRQAAKNIQYF.

CDR3 region: CASSMIRLNYGYTF. The CDR3 bases are TGTGCCAGCAGCATGATCAGACTTAACTATGGCTACACCTTC. This chain uses TRBV5-6 with TRBJ1-2; D gene ambiguous. Germline CDR1 and CDR2: SGHDT and YYEEEE. The CDR3 totals 14 residues. Trimming pared 4 bases from V and 1 base from J, leaving 11 bases between.

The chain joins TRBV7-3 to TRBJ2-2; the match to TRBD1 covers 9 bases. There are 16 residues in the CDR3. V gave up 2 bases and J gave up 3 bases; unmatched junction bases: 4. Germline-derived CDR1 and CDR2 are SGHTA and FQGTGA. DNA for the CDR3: TGTGCCAGCAGCTTAGGGACAGGGACCTACACCGGGGAGCTGTTTTTT. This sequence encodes CASSLGTGTYTGELFF.

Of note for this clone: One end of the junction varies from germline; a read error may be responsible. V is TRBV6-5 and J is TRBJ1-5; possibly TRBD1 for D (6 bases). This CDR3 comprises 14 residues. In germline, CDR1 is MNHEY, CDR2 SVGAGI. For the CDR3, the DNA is TGTGCCAGCAGCTACTACAGGGAAGATCAGCCCCAGCATTTT. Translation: CASSYYREDQPQHF.

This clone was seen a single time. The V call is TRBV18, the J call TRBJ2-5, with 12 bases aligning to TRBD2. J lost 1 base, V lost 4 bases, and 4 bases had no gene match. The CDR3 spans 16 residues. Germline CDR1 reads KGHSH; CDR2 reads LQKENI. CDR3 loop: CASSQGTSGLQETQYF. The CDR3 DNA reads TGTGCCAGCTCACAAGGGACTAGCGGGCTCCAAGAGACCCAGTACTTC.

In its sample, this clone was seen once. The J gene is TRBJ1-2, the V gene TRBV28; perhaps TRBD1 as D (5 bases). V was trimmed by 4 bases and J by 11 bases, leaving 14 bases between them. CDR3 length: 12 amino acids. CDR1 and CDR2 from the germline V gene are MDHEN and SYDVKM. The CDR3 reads CASSYQDGGYTF. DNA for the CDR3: TGTGCCAGCAGTTATCAGGACGGGGGGTACACCTTC.

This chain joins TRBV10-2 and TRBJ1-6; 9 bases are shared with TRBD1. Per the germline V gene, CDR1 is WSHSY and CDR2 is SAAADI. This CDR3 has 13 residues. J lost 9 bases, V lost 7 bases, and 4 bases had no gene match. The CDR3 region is CASIRDRASPLHF. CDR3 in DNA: TGCGCCAGCATCCGGGACAGGGCTTCACCCCTCCACTTT.

This chain's CDR3 is CASNQGTSGGAWYF. For the CDR3, the DNA is TGTGCCAGCAACCAAGGGACTAGCGGGGGGGCCTGGTATTTT. This chain connects TRBV5-5 to TRBJ2-3; 16 bases are shared with TRBD2. Germline V gene sequence: CDR1 SGHKS, CDR2 YYEKEE (reference sequence). The CDR3 has 14 residues. The V segment lost 6 bases and the J segment 14 bases; nucleotides outside the gene matches: 9.

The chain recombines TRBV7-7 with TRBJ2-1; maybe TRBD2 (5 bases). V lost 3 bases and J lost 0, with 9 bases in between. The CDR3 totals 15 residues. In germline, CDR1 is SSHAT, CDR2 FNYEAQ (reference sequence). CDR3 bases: TGTGCCAGCAGCTTGGGTCTAGCCTCCTACAATGAGCAGTTCTTC. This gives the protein CASSLGLASYNEQFF.

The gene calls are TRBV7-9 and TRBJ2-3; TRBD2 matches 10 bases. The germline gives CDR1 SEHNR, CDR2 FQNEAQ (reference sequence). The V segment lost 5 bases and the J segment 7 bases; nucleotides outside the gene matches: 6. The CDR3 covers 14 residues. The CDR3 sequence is CASSNRTSGNTQYF. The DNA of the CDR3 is TGTGCCAGCAGCAACCGGACTAGCGGAAATACGCAGTATTTT.